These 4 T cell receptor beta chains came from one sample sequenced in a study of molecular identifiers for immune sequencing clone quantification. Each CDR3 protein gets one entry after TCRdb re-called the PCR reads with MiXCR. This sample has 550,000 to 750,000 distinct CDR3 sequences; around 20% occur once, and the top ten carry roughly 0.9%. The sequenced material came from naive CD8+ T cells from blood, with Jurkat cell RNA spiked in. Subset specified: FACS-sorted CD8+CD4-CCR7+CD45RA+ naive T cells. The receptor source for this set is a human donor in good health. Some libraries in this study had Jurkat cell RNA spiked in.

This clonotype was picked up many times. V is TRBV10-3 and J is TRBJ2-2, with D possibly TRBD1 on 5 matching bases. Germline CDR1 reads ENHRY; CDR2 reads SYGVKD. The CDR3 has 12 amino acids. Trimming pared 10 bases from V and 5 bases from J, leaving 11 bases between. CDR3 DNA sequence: TGTGCCACCATGACAGCAACCGGGGAGCTGTTTTTT. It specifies CATMTATGELFF.

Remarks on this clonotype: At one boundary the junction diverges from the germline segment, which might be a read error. The CDR3 reads CATNDPHSGVDTQYF. CDR3 bases: TGTGCCACCAATGATCCCCACTCAGGGGTAGATACGCAGTATTTT. The chain uses TRBV24-1 and TRBJ2-3, with D possibly matching TRBD1 (6 bases). The germline V gene has CDR1 KGHDR and CDR2 SFDVKD. The CDR3 is made up of 15 amino acids.

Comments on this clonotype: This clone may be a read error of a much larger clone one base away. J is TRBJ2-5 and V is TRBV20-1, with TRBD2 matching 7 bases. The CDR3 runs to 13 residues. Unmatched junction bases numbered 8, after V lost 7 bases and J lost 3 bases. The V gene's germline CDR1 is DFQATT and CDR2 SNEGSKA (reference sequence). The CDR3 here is CSVSWGGEETQYF. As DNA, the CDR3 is TGCAGTGTTAGCTGGGGGGGTGAAGAGACCCAGTACTTC.

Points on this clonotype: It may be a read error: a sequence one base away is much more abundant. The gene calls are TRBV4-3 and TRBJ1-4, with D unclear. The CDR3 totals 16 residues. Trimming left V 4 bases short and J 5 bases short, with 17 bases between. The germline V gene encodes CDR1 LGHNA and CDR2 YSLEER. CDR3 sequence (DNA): TGCGCCAGCAGCCCAGCCCACCGTGGAGGAAATGAAAAACTGTTTTTT. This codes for CASSPAHRGGNEKLFF.